This entry concerns a single TCR beta chain. Its antigen is currently unknown. Amplified TCR beta CDR3 regions came from RNA transcripts. First-round RT-PCR targeting the TCR CDR3 was performed with the HTBI primer set. Using its own MiXCR run on the multiplex PCR reads, TCRdb lists one record per CDR3 protein. The data show roughly 570,000 distinct CDR3 sequences, approximately 14% seen once. The CDR3 is made up of 18 amino acids. J was trimmed by 1 base and V by 4 bases; bases with no gene match: 5. Germline V lookup: CDR1 SGHRS, CDR2 YFSETQ. This sample is part of a study of T cells in Graves' hyperthyroidism and ophthalmopathy. Researchers defined stable Graves' hyperthyroidism as no ophthalmopathy progression within 18 months. The study based diagnoses on clinical symptoms, serum thyroxine and TRAb, thyroid ultrasound and orbital computed tomography. Regarding the study as a whole: Blood held most thyroid clonotypes expanded above 0.001 frequency. Ophthalmopathy and stable hyperthyroidism were separated by a 13 V-J model.

This TCR derives from a woman in her thirties with Graves' hyperthyroidism. The sequencing sample was made of blood. V gene TRBV5-1 combines with J gene TRBJ2-2, with 15 nucleotides matching TRBD2. The CDR3 sequence is CASSQQGLAGGNTGELFF. In DNA, the CDR3 is TGCGCCAGCAGCCAACAGGGACTAGCGGGAGGGAACACCGGGGAGCTGTTTTTT.